This T cell receptor (beta chain) was captured by sequencing in a study of blood T cell repertoires in COVID-19. This CDR3 is 13 amino acids long. V was clipped by 3 bases and J by 8 bases; unmatched bases: 6. CDR1 SGHRS and CDR2 YFSETQ come from the germline V gene. Assay used: immunoSEQ multiplex PCR; TCRdb lists only in-frame clones, some missing. The table includes 90,000 to 100,000 clones, around 72% detected once. What was sequenced was peripheral blood. The chain carries TRBV5-1 and TRBJ1-2; 8 bases map to TRBD1. This clonotype was sampled from a woman between 55 and 75 years old in a cohort sampled during active or convalescent COVID-19. The CDR3: CASSSGQGEGYTF. The CDR3 bases are TGCGCCAGCAGCTCCGGACAGGGTGAAGGCTACACCTTC.